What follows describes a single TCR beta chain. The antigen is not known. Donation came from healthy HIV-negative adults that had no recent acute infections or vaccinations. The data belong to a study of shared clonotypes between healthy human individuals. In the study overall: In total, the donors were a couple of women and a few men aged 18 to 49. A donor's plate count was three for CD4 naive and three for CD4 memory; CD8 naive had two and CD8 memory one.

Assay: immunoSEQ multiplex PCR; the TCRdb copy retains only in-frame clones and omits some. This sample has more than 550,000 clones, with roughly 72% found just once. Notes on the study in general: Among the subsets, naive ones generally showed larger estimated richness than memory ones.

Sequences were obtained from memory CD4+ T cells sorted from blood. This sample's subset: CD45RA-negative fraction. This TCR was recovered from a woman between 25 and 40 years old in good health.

The CDR3 sequence is CASSQGRGSSLDTQYF. The CDR3 DNA reads TGCGCCAGCAGCCAAGGCCGCGGGAGTTCTTTAGATACGCAGTATTTT. The chain carries TRBV5-1 and TRBJ2-3; TRBD2 matches 7 bases. With V trimmed by 4 bases and J by 5 bases, 13 bases remained unmatched. Germline V gives CDR1 SGHRS, CDR2 YFSETQ. This CDR3 is built from 16 residues.